The entry that follows covers one T cell receptor (beta chain) sequence. This entry comes from a study of blood T cell repertoires in COVID-19. On the study more broadly: Acute and convalescent COVID-19 specimens originated in the United States, Italy and Spain.

The authors' processing: Amplification of reference gene primers provided the estimated nucleated cell counts. The data were produced by immunoSEQ multiplex PCR, yet TCRdb's version contains in-frame clones alone and is incomplete. V, J and clone size reflect that table, while D and trimming were determined from the DNA. The repertoire holds under 150,000 clones, with around 84% as singletons. Participant age was about 18 to 89 years, and participants resided in roughly 25 US areas. Participant reports of clinical history set cohort assignment. The sequence was obtained from a man between 40 and 49 years old with acute COVID-19. Material: PBMCs or T cells enriched from blood (not recorded which).

CDR3 residues: CSAGRNYGYTF. The CDR3 coding sequence is TGCAGTGCTGGCAGGAACTATGGCTACACCTTC. The rearrangement links TRBV20-1 to TRBJ1-2; D unclear. Germline V gene data show CDR1 as DFQATT and CDR2 as SNEGSKA (reference sequence). This CDR3 has 11 residues. Trimming cost V 5 bases and J 2 bases, with 6 bases left between them.